Listed here are 11 T cell receptor beta chains from one sample, sequenced in a study of cytomegalovirus exposure and HLA in healthy donors. It was with 60 Vbeta and 13 Jbeta primers that the PCR ran. Data came from immunoSEQ multiplex PCR; TCRdb stores just in-frame clones and leaves some out. This sample has under 150,000 clones; about four fifths occur once, and the top ten carry approximately 2.3%. Input material: PBMCs. All receptors derive from a male donor in good health and CMV-seronegative.

The chain recombines TRBV7-2 with TRBJ1-4; TRBD1 is a possible D gene (6 bases). Trimming left V 4 bases short and J 8 bases short, with 14 bases between. The CDR3 loop spans 14 amino acids. The germline V gene encodes CDR1 SGHTA and CDR2 FQGNSA. The DNA of the CDR3 is TGTGCCAGCAGCTCGCGGACAGACGGAGAAAAACTGTTTTTT. Translation: CASSSRTDGEKLFF.

The chain employs TRBV6-4 and TRBJ1-1; unclear D gene. Germline CDR1 and CDR2: MRHNA and SNTAGT. The CDR3 is made up of 15 amino acids. Trimming left V 0 bases short and J 2 bases short, with 10 bases between. The CDR3 loop is CASSDSYSGNTEAFF. The CDR3 DNA follows: TGTGCCAGCAGTGACTCTTACAGTGGCAACACTGAAGCTTTCTTT.

The chain is built from TRBV4-3 and TRBJ2-1; TRBD1 matches 8 bases. Germline CDR1 is LGHNA and CDR2 is YSLEER. J was trimmed by 5 bases and V by 4 bases; bases with no gene match: 10. CDR3 length: 16 amino acids. The CDR3 DNA is TGCGCCAGCAGCCCACGCGGACAGGGATACGACAATGAGCAGTTCTTC. As protein: CASSPRGQGYDNEQFF.

This chain uses TRBV7-7 with TRBJ2-1; 7 bases map to TRBD2. This CDR3 is built from 15 residues. V shed 1 base, J shed 9 bases, and the junction held 9 bases outside the gene matches. Germline values: CDR1 SSHAT, CDR2 FNYEAQ (reference sequence). CDR3 coding DNA: TGTGCCAGCAGCTTAGACGGCGGGAGCTTTAGTGAGCAGTTCTTC. Translated, it gives CASSLDGGSFSEQFF.

This chain uses TRBV19 with TRBJ2-2, with 7 bases lining up with TRBD1. The length of the CDR3 is 15 residues. Germline lookup yields CDR1 LNHDA and CDR2 SQIVND (reference sequence). V shed 8 bases and J 0 bases; nucleotides not matched to a gene: 6. This chain's CDR3 is CASQTGTANTGELFF. The CDR3 DNA sequence: TGTGCCAGTCAAACCGGGACAGCGAACACCGGGGAGCTGTTTTTT.

This chain joins TRBV28 and TRBJ2-2, with TRBD2 identical over 9 bases. The germline V gene encodes CDR1 MDHEN and CDR2 SYDVKM. The CDR3 is 15 residues long. V was pared by 4 bases and J by 7 bases, with 7 bases of the junction left unmatched. This CDR3 reads CASSYYSGRSGELFF. The CDR3 nucleotides are TGTGCCAGCAGTTACTATAGCGGGAGAAGCGGGGAGCTGTTTTTT.

The chain combines TRBV30 with TRBJ1-3; the D is unclear. CDR1 GTSNPN and CDR2 SVGIG come from the germline V gene (reference sequence). This CDR3 comprises 17 residues. V shed 0 bases and J shed 0 bases, with 15 bases lying between them. CDR3 nucleotide sequence: TGTGCCTGGAGTGTTCTCCCCGGGTTAAGCTCTGGAAACACCATATATTTT. Protein sequence: CAWSVLPGLSSGNTIYF.

The chain uses TRBV10-2 and TRBJ2-5; D is ambiguous. V lost 8 bases, J lost 6 bases, and 4 bases lay in between. This CDR3 is 9 amino acids long. The germline V gene has CDR1 WSHSY and CDR2 SAAADI. This chain's CDR3 is CASGQTQYF. DNA of the CDR3: TGCGCCAGCGGGCAGACCCAGTACTTC.

The V gene is TRBV5-8, the J gene TRBJ1-2; D unresolved. Germline values: CDR1 SGHTS, CDR2 YDEGEE. V gave up 4 bases and J gave up 8 bases, with 12 bases separating them. The CDR3 length is 12 residues. CDR3 nucleotide sequence: TGTGCCAGCAGCCCCGGGTCTCACGGCTACACCTTC. Translated: CASSPGSHGYTF.

The chain employs TRBV4-3 and TRBJ2-2, with D uncertain. Looked up from germline, CDR1 is LGHNA and CDR2 is YSLEER. V lost 1 base, J lost 5 bases, and 8 bases lay in between. The CDR3 has 14 residues. In DNA, the CDR3 is TGCGCCAGCAGCCAAGCGCGCCTGACCGGGGAGCTGTTTTTT. This sequence encodes CASSQARLTGELFF.

The rearrangement uses TRBV6-5 and TRBJ2-7; perhaps TRBD1 as D (7 bases). The CDR3 loop spans 14 amino acids. Germline V gene data show CDR1 as MNHEY and CDR2 as SVGAGI. The germline V and J ends were trimmed by 6 bases and 0 bases, with 12 bases remaining between them. The CDR3 loop is CASSRGVYSYEQYF. The CDR3 coding sequence is TGTGCCAGCAGCAGGGGGGTCTACTCCTACGAGCAGTACTTC.